In its sample, the clone carrying this T cell receptor (beta chain) was seen many times. Its antigen is not known. This entry is derived from a study of breast tumors, draining lymph nodes, adjacent tissues. General study results and limits: Luminal-like breast cancer showed significantly greater tumor-nontumor repertoire similarity than basal-like breast cancer did. Tumor T cell lymph node origin was a supported hypothesis, not proven. Most tumor T cells seemingly derive from lymph node, then expand in tumor.

One entry per CDR3 protein results from TCRdb running MiXCR on the multiplex PCR reads. This sample carries 150,000 to 200,000 distinct CDR3 sequences, 30% to 35% of them seen once, and the ten largest clones take approximately 4.3%. The lymph nodes were axillary draining lymph nodes from breast cancer patients. This clonotype was sampled from a female donor with breast cancer. Some clones in this sample may be carry-over from other donors' samples. Sequencing input: axillary lymph node tissue.

The CDR3 DNA reads as TGTGCCACCAGTGAACCCGGGACATGGACTCACGGGGAGCTGTTTTTT. This codes for CATSEPGTWTHGELFF. This chain connects TRBV24-1 to TRBJ2-2; D is possibly TRBD1 (6 bases). The V gene's germline CDR1 is KGHDR and CDR2 SFDVKD. Trimming removed 4 bases at V and 7 bases at J, with 18 bases between. The CDR3 contains 16 residues.